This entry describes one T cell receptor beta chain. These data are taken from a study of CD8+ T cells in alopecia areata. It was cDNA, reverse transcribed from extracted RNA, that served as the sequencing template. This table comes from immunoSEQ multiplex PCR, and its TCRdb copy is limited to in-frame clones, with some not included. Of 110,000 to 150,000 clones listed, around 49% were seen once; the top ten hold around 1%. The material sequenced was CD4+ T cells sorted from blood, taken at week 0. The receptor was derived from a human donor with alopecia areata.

In DNA, the CDR3 is TGTGCCAGCAGCTGGGGCGTGGAGACCCAGTACTTC. Translating gives CASSWGVETQYF. The chain carries TRBV11-2 and TRBJ2-5; possible D gene TRBD1, 5 bases. Trimming took off 4 bases at V and 5 bases at J, with 8 bases between the two ends. Germline V gene lookup returns CDR1 SGHAT and CDR2 FQNNGV. The CDR3 has 12 residues.